The 21 T cell receptor beta chains below all came from one sample that was sequenced in a study of identical twins (dated by TCRdb to the mid-2010s). The method behind the library was 5' RACE. Sequencing used an Illumina HiSeq 2000. TCRdb reprocessing: public reads trimmed at Q25 with fastp, clones called with MiXCR, in-frame beta chains kept. Rows with one shared CDR3 protein collapse into an entry with the most common genes and DNA. Here the sample has around 340,000 distinct CDR3 sequences; approximately 10% occur a single time. The ten largest clones add up to over 7% of the sample. The sample taken for sequencing was naive T cells sorted from blood. The cell subset or site label corresponds to: cells isolated with a human naive T-cell isolation kit. These receptors all come from a woman between 45 and 60 years old in good health.

The chain uses TRBV5-1 and TRBJ2-2; D is possibly TRBD1 or TRBD2 (7 bases each). With 2 bases removed from V and 5 bases from J, the gap between germline ends came to 13 bases. Looked up from germline, CDR1 is SGHRS and CDR2 is YFSETQ. The CDR3 is 15 amino acids. For the CDR3, the DNA is TGCGCCAGCAGCTTCGTCAGGGGGGGAACCGGGGAGCTGTTTTTT. As protein: CASSFVRGGTGELFF.

The rearrangement uses TRBV27 and TRBJ1-1; D is possibly TRBD1 (5 bases). V was pared by 2 bases and J by 8 bases, with 12 bases between. The CDR3 has 13 amino acids. Per the germline V gene, CDR1 is MNHEY and CDR2 is SMNVEV (reference sequence). For the CDR3, the DNA is TGTGCCAGCAGTTTAATTGGGGGGGAGGAAGCTTTCTTT. Encoded protein: CASSLIGGEEAFF.

This clonotype was observed at least ten times. The J gene is TRBJ2-7, the V gene TRBV6-6; the match to TRBD2 covers 9 bases. The CDR3 runs to 15 residues. From germline, CDR1 is MNHNY and CDR2 SVGAGI (reference sequence). The junction had 7 bases not matched to a gene; V was cut back by 5 bases and J by 2 bases. The DNA for the CDR3 is TGTGCCAGCAGTGAGACTAGCGGATTCCCCTACGAGCAGTACTTC. Translating it yields CASSETSGFPYEQYF.

This clonotype turned up a few times. V and J are TRBV3-1 and TRBJ1-1; D perhaps matches TRBD1 (5 bases). Germline CDR1 LGHDT, CDR2 YNNKEL (reference sequence). This CDR3 region has 22 residues. The ends were cut back, 4 bases at V and 5 bases at J, with 38 bases in the middle. CDR3 bases: TGTGCCAGCAGCCCGGTTGAACGGGACGCAGAACATTTCAGGATCGGTGGTACTGAAGCTTTCTTT. Its translation: CASSPVERDAEHFRIGGTEAFF.

V usage is TRBV15 and J usage is TRBJ2-1; D is possibly TRBD2 (6 bases). The CDR3 is 16 amino acids. The germline V and J ends were trimmed by 5 bases and 5 bases, with 19 bases remaining between them. The germline gives CDR1 LNHNV, CDR2 YYDKDF (reference sequence). As DNA, the CDR3 is TGTGCCACCAGCGGGGCGTTTGGTAGCGGAGACAATGAGCAGTTCTTC. Translated, it gives CATSGAFGSGDNEQFF.

The chain combines TRBV29-1 with TRBJ2-7, with no clear D. The CDR3 runs 12 residues. V lost 4 bases and J 5 bases, leaving 12 bases between the germline ends. Germline CDR1 is SQVTM and CDR2 is ANQGSEA. CDR3 nucleotide sequence: TGCAGCGTTGTAGTCAGGTCCCACGAGCAGTACTTC. It yields the protein CSVVVRSHEQYF.

This clonotype was recorded many times. The chain carries TRBV5-1 and TRBJ2-3; TRBD2 agrees at 12 bases. The CDR3 sequence is 16 residues long. V lost 6 bases to trimming and J lost 3 bases; unmatched junction nucleotides: 8. Germline assignment: CDR1 SGHRS and CDR2 YFSETQ. The CDR3 coding sequence is TGCGCCAGCACCCCATCCGGACTAGCGGGGACAGATACGCAGTATTTT. The encoded protein is CASTPSGLAGTDTQYF.

This clonotype was seen more than once but under ten times. The chain links TRBV5-1 to TRBJ2-2; tentative D call: TRBD1 (6 bases). The V gene's germline CDR1 is SGHRS and CDR2 YFSETQ. This CDR3 spans 16 amino acids. V dropped 1 base and J dropped 0 bases, with 10 bases sitting between them. CDR3 nucleotides: TGCGCCAGCAGCTTGACAGGGCTCCCGAACACCGGGGAGCTGTTTTTT. Its translation is CASSLTGLPNTGELFF.

The chain has TRBV27 and TRBJ1-5; tentatively, D is TRBD1 (6 bases). V was trimmed by 4 bases and J by 4 bases, leaving 11 bases between them. This CDR3 comprises 14 residues. The germline V gene has CDR1 MNHEY and CDR2 SMNVEV (reference sequence). This CDR3 reads CASSSQGGNQPQHF. CDR3 nucleotide sequence: TGTGCCAGCAGTTCACAGGGAGGTAATCAGCCCCAGCATTTT.

In its sample, this clonotype was seen once. The chain combines TRBV7-8 with TRBJ2-5; D perhaps matches TRBD2 (5 bases). The length of the CDR3 is 14 residues. The V and J ends lost 6 bases and 1 base respectively, with 12 bases between them. The V gene's germline CDR1 is SGHVS and CDR2 FQNEAQ. CDR3 region: CASRLQRLQETQYF. The CDR3 DNA is TGTGCCAGCAGGTTGCAGCGGCTCCAAGAGACCCAGTACTTC.

This clonotype was seen repeatedly, ten times or more. The chain couples TRBV7-6 to TRBJ2-2; D uncertain. Germline V gives CDR1 SGHVS, CDR2 FNYEAQ. The CDR3 runs 13 residues. V lost 5 bases to trimming and J lost 7 bases, with 11 bases between them. This CDR3 reads CASSERLLGELFF. CDR3 nucleotide sequence: TGTGCCAGCAGCGAAAGACTGCTCGGGGAGCTGTTTTTT.

The chain recombines TRBV5-1 with TRBJ2-1, with TRBD2 matching 8 bases. Germline V gives CDR1 SGHRS, CDR2 YFSETQ. This CDR3 contains 17 residues. V was clipped by 3 bases and J by 0 bases; unmatched bases: 8. CDR3 in DNA: TGCGCCAGCAGCTCCCGATTAGCGGGGAGCTCCTACAATGAGCAGTTCTTC. It translates to CASSSRLAGSSYNEQFF.

The chain uses TRBV7-8 and TRBJ2-3; D is possibly TRBD1 or TRBD2 (6 bases each). The germline CDR1 and CDR2 sequences are SGHVS and FQNEAQ. The CDR3 consists of 19 residues. The V end lost 5 bases, the J end lost 0 bases, and 24 bases lay between the germline ends. CDR3 sequence reads: CASSTKGGFAIQSTDTQYF. The CDR3 region has the DNA TGTGCCAGCAGCACGAAGGGGGGCTTCGCCATCCAAAGCACAGATACGCAGTATTTT.

This clonotype has just a few counts. The chain uses TRBV7-8 and TRBJ2-6; D remains unclear. V was clipped by 4 bases and J by 1 base, with 8 bases between them. Germline CDR1 is SGHVS and CDR2 is FQNEAQ. The CDR3 has 15 amino acids. In nucleotides, the CDR3 is TGTGCCAGCAGCTACTCCACATCTGGGGCCAACGTCCTGACTTTC. Its protein is CASSYSTSGANVLTF.

The chain combines TRBV10-3 with TRBJ2-3, with D hard to call. This CDR3 has 10 amino acids. The V end was cut by 7 bases, the J end by 6 bases, with 5 bases between. Germline CDR1 is ENHRY and CDR2 is SYGVKD. The CDR3 loop reads CAIMGDTQYF. The CDR3 DNA follows: TGTGCCATCATGGGTGATACGCAGTATTTT.

The V call is TRBV18, the J call TRBJ1-3; D not certain. CDR3 length equals 18 residues. Between the trimmed V and J ends, which lost 0 bases and 0 bases, there was a span of 15 bases. CDR1 and CDR2 from the germline V gene are KGHSH and LQKENI. The CDR3 loop reads CASSPPGTTSRSGNTIYF. The CDR3 nucleotides are TGTGCCAGCTCACCACCCGGAACTACAAGTCGCTCTGGAAACACCATATATTTT.

This clonotype occurred a few times. The rearrangement links TRBV27 to TRBJ2-3; D gene unclear. Trimming removed 3 bases at V and 0 bases at J, with 7 bases between. Germline V gene sequence: CDR1 MNHEY, CDR2 SMNVEV (reference sequence). This CDR3 is 14 amino acids long. DNA of the CDR3: TGTGCCAGCAGTTTTCTCTCTAGCACAGATACGCAGTATTTT. Encoded protein: CASSFLSSTDTQYF.

This clonotype was picked up a small number of times. The J gene is TRBJ2-2, the V gene TRBV7-9; D perhaps matches TRBD2 (6 bases). CDR1 and CDR2 (germline): SEHNR, FQNEAQ (reference sequence). The CDR3 has 17 amino acids. Trimming left V 8 bases short and J 1 base short, with 20 bases between. The DNA for the CDR3 is TGTGCCAGCCACAATGGTGGAGCTAGCGAGAACACCGGGGAGCTGTTTTTT. Translated, it gives CASHNGGASENTGELFF.

This clonotype was seen at least ten times. The rearrangement uses TRBV4-1 and TRBJ1-1; 8 bases are shared with TRBD1. Germline-derived CDR1 and CDR2 are MGHRA and YSYEKL. The trim removed 0 bases at V and 6 bases at J, leaving 6 bases unmatched. The CDR3 spans 15 residues. In DNA, the CDR3 is TGCGCCAGCAGCCAAGATTGGACAGGGAAGGCTGAAGCTTTCTTT. Translated: CASSQDWTGKAEAFF.

This clonotype was found a few times. V gene TRBV2 combines with J gene TRBJ2-2; D is perhaps TRBD2 (6 bases). The germline V gene encodes CDR1 SNHLY and CDR2 FYNNEI. V was pared by 2 bases and J by 5 bases, with 12 bases between. The CDR3 totals 15 residues. CDR3 region: CASSESGLATGELFF. The DNA of the CDR3 is TGTGCCAGCAGTGAATCGGGGCTAGCGACCGGGGAGCTGTTTTTT.

This clonotype came up many times. This chain connects TRBV5-1 to TRBJ2-1; no firm D call. The CDR3 totals 12 residues. Germline assignment: CDR1 SGHRS and CDR2 YFSETQ. Deletions cut 2 bases from V and 6 bases from J, with 6 bases between. CDR3 region: CASSLGFNEQFF. In DNA form, the CDR3 reads TGCGCCAGCAGCTTAGGCTTCAATGAGCAGTTCTTC.